This T cell receptor (beta chain) came from a study of shared clonotypes between healthy human individuals. The overall study: Each donor's CD4 naive and CD4 memory cells filled three plates apiece, CD8 naive two, and CD8 memory one. Study findings and constraints: Clonotypes shared by all four sorted-subset donors had higher generation probabilities than non-shared clonotypes. A handful of donors showed sharing of approximately 5% of naive CD4 clonotypes.

The sample holds a few counts of this clone. As yet, its antigen is unknown. It was into CD45RA+ naive and CD45RA-negative memory subsets that the CD4+ cells were split. V shed 0 bases and J shed 0 bases, with 7 bases lying between them. The CDR3 is 15 amino acids. CDR1 and CDR2 from the germline V gene are SGHKS and YYEKEE (reference sequence). Produced via immunoSEQ multiplex PCR; TCRdb's table is partial and in-frame only. The table includes about 2.3 million clones, more than 85% detected once. Sequenced input: naive CD4+ T cells from PBMCs. The subset here: CD45RA+ positively selected. The chain links TRBV5-5 to TRBJ1-5; D call uncertain. The receptor was derived from a man between 18 and 29 years old in good health. Some clones in this sample may be carry-over from other donors' samples. The CDR3 here is CASSLEGSSNQPQHF. The CDR3 DNA reads as TGTGCCAGCAGCTTGGAAGGATCTAGCAATCAGCCCCAGCATTTT.